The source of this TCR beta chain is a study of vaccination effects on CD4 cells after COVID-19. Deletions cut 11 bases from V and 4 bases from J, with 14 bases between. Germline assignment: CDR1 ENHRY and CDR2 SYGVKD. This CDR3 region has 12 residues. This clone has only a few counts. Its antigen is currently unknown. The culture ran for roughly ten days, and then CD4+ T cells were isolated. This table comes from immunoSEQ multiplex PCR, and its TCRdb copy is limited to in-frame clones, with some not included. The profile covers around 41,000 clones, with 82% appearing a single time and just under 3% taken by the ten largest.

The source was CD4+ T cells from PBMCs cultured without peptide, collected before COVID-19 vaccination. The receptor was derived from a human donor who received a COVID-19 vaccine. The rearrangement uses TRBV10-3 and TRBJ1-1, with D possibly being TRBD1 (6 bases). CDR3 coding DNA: TGTGCCCCCCAACAGGGCGGCACTGAAGCTTTCTTT. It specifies CAPQQGGTEAFF.